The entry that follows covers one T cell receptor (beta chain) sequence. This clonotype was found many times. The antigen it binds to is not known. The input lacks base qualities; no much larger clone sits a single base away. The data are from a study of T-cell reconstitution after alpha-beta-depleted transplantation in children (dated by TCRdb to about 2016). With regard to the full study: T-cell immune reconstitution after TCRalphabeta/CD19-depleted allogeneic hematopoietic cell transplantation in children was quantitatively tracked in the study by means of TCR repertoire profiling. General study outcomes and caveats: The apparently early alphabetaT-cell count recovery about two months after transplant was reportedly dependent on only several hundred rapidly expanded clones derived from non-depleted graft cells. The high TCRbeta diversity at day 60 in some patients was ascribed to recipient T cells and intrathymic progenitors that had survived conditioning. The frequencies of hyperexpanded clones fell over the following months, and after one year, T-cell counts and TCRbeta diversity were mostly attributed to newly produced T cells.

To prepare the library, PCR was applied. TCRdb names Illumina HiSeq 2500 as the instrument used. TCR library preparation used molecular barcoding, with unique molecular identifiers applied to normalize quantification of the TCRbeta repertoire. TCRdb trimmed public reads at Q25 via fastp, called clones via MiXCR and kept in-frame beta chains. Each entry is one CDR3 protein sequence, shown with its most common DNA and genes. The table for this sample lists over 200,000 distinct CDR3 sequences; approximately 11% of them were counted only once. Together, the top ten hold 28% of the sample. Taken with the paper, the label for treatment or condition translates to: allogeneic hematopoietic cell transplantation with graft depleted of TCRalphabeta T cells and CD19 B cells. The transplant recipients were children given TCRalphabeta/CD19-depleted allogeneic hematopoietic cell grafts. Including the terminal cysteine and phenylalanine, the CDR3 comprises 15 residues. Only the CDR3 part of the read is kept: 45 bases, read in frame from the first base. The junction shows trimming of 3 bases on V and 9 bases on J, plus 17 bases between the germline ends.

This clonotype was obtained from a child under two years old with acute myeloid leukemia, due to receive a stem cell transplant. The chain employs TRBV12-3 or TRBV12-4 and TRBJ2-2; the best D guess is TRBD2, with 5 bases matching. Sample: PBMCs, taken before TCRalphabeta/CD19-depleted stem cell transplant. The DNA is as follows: TGTGCCAGCAGTTTTCGAGGGATGAATAGGAGGGAGCTGTTTTTT. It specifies CASSFRGMNRRELFF.